The T cell receptor (beta chain) under discussion was sequenced for a study of T cells expressing NK-cell markers. Overall study results and limits: Six or seven donors had dominant NKG2C+ clonotypes that comprised about 1.0-7.5% of their CD8+ T cells.

Germline lookup yields CDR1 ENHRY and CDR2 SYGVKD. CDR3 length equals 15 residues. TCRdb re-called the 5' RACE reads and gives one entry per CDR3 protein, without DNA. The sample holds some 460,000 distinct CDR3 sequences. Worth noting for this clonotype: Its antigen is unidentified.

This TCR was sampled from a woman in her fifties or sixties in good health. The specimen sequenced was blood T cells: a sorted CD56 or NKG2C T cell subset, CD4+ or CD8+ T cells, or bulk PBMC T cells (not recorded which). This chain joins TRBV10-3 and TRBJ2-1. The CDR3 region is CAISESRPNSNEQFF.